This T cell receptor beta chain originates from a study of blood T cell repertoires in COVID-19. Living in 24 US areas, the participants were between 18 and 89 years of age. Cohort placement rested on clinical history that participants reported themselves. Recovered participants had two consecutive negative NP/OP PCR tests, healthcare professional clearance, or symptom resolution. The V and J ends lost 4 bases and 5 bases, in that order; junction bases with no gene match: 5. The CDR3 is 15 residues long. From germline, CDR1 is LGHDT and CDR2 YNNKEL (reference sequence). Per the study methods: Amplified reference gene primers provided the basis for estimating nucleated cell counts. Sequencing used immunoSEQ multiplex PCR; TCRdb keeps in-frame clones, though not all of them. Clone size and V and J calls were adopted from that table, with D and trimming inferred from the DNA. The table includes 150,000 to 200,000 clones, roughly 82% detected once.

In this sample, this clone turned up a few times. This TCR came from a man aged 50-59 years who had recovered from COVID-19. Sequencing was performed on PBMCs or T cells enriched from blood (not recorded which). The gene calls are TRBV3-1 (or the pseudogene TRBV3-2) and TRBJ1-2, with TRBD1 identical over 12 bases. Here the CDR3 DNA reads TGTGCCAGCAGCCCACCGGGACAGGGGGCGTATGGCTACACCTTC. Encoded protein: CASSPPGQGAYGYTF.